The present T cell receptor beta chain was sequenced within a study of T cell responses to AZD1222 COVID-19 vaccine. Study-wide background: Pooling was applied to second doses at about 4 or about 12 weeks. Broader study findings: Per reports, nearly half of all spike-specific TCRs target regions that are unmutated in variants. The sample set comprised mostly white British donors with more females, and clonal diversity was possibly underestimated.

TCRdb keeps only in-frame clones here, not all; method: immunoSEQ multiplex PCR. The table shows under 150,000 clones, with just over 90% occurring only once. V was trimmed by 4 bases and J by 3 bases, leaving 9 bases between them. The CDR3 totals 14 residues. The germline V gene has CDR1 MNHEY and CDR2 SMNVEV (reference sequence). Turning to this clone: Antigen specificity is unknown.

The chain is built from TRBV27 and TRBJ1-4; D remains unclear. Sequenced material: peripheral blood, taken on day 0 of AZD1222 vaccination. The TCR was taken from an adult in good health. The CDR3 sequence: CASSSGPPNEKLFF. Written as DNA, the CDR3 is TGTGCCAGCAGTTCCGGGCCTCCTAATGAAAAACTGTTTTTT.